The 27 T cell receptor beta chains listed next were all sequenced from one sample in a study of T-cell memory formation after mild COVID-19. TCRdb re-derived calls from the 5' RACE reads in MiXCR, one entry per CDR3 protein. The sample lists over 450,000 distinct CDR3 sequences, roughly 22% occurring once. The sample consisted of PBMCs or a T cell subset sorted from them (not recorded which). Every receptor here comes from an adult woman who had mild COVID-19 (a few samples of this study predate the infection). Cell type and time point are not known.

This clonotype was detected only a few times. CDR3 sequence: CASSNPSRDEQYV. The CDR3 coding sequence is TGTGCCAGCAGCAATCCCTCCCGAGACGAGCAGTACGTC. The chain links TRBV28 to TRBJ2-7, with D unresolved. Between the trimmed V and J ends, which lost 6 bases and 5 bases, there was a span of 14 bases. This CDR3 comprises 13 residues. Germline CDR1 reads MDHEN; CDR2 reads SYDVKM.

This CDR3 is CASRRDHGYTF. The CDR3 DNA reads as TGCGCCAGCCGCAGGGATCATGGCTACACCTTC. J is TRBJ1-2 and V is TRBV5-1; a possible D gene is TRBD1 (5 bases). V was shortened by 7 bases and J by 6 bases, with 10 bases between the two germline ends. CDR1 SGHRS and CDR2 YFSETQ come from the germline V gene. The length of the CDR3 is 11 residues.

There are a few counts of this clonotype. The chain couples TRBV12-3 or TRBV12-4 to TRBJ2-7; D may match TRBD1 or TRBD2 (5 bases each). There are 15 residues in the CDR3. Between the trimmed V and J ends, which lost 5 bases and 6 bases, there was a span of 20 bases. Here the CDR3 DNA reads TGTGCCAGCAGTCCCCTCGGGGCGGCTGTGGCCGAGCAGTACTTC. It translates to CASSPLGAAVAEQYF.

The chain carries TRBV7-6 and TRBJ2-5; 7 positions agree with TRBD1. V shed 2 bases and J 4 bases; nucleotides not matched to a gene: 10. The length of the CDR3 is 16 residues. Germline assignment: CDR1 SGHVS and CDR2 FNYEAQ. CDR3 in DNA: TGTGCCAGCAGCTTACCCGACAGGGTAGGGGCAGAGACCCAGTACTTC. Protein: CASSLPDRVGAETQYF.

The chain has TRBV5-7 and TRBJ2-4; 7 positions agree with TRBD2. TRBV5-7 has ORF status, its function being uncertain. The J segment lost 0 bases and the V segment lost 4 bases, leaving 7 bases of the junction unmatched. The CDR3 has 16 amino acids. The CDR3 DNA reads as TGTGCCAGCAGCCCCCGGGGGGTTGTAGCCAAAAACATTCAGTACTTC. It encodes CASSPRGVVAKNIQYF.

V usage is TRBV24-1 and J usage is TRBJ2-1; 9 positions match TRBD1. This CDR3 is built from 17 residues. Germline V CDR1 and CDR2: KGHDR, SFDVKD. Trimming cost V 1 base and J 7 bases; bases outside gene matches: 10. The chain's CDR3 is CATSDFGTGRYGNEQFF. For the CDR3, the DNA is TGTGCCACCAGTGATTTCGGGACAGGGAGGTATGGGAATGAGCAGTTCTTC.

V is TRBV6-5 and J is TRBJ1-4; tentatively, D is TRBD1 (6 bases). The ends were cut back, 0 bases at V and 0 bases at J, with 8 bases in the middle. This CDR3 is 16 amino acids long. CDR1 MNHEY and CDR2 SVGAGI come from the germline V gene. In DNA form, the CDR3 reads TGTGCCAGCAGTTACTCTGCAGGGGCAACTAATGAAAAACTGTTTTTT. Translating gives CASSYSAGATNEKLFF.

This sequence joins TRBV5-1 and TRBJ2-7; TRBD1 agrees at 10 bases. The CDR3 spans 15 residues. V lost 3 bases, J lost 3 bases, and 6 bases stayed unmatched. The germline V gene encodes CDR1 SGHRS and CDR2 YFSETQ. The CDR3 is CASSSGGTGDYEQYF. DNA of the CDR3: TGCGCCAGCAGCTCGGGGGGGACAGGGGACTACGAGCAGTACTTC.

At least ten counts were recorded for this clonotype. The chain couples TRBV5-4 to TRBJ2-1, with a weak D call TRBD2 (6 bases). Deletions cut 4 bases from V and 5 bases from J, with 13 bases between. The CDR3 consists of 14 residues. Per germline, CDR1 SGHNT and CDR2 YYREEE (reference sequence). Written as DNA, the CDR3 is TGTGCCAGCAGCCGGGGAGGCCCGGACAATGAGCAGTTCTTC. This encodes CASSRGGPDNEQFF. Using reference TRBV5-4 and TRBJ2-1 for the parts outside the CDR3, the full variable domain is ETGVTQSPTHLIKTRGQQVTLRCSSQSGHNTVSWYQQALGQGPQFIFQYYREEENGRGNFPPRFSGLQFPNYSSELNVNALELDDSALYLCASSRGGPDNEQFFGPGTRLTVL.

The rearrangement uses TRBV7-2 and TRBJ2-1; 11 bases align to TRBD2. Per germline, CDR1 SGHTA and CDR2 FQGNSA. The CDR3 spans 16 residues. V was pared by 3 bases and J by 0 bases, with 1 base of the junction left unmatched. The CDR3 nucleotides are TGTGCCAGCAGCTTGACTAGCGGGGTCTCCTACAATGAGCAGTTCTTC. This sequence encodes CASSLTSGVSYNEQFF.

CDR3 coding DNA: TGTGCCAGCAGCCCGGGACTAGGGGAAGTTACGCAGTATTTT. Protein product: CASSPGLGEVTQYF. This chain connects TRBV6-2 or TRBV6-3 to TRBJ2-3; 8 positions agree with TRBD2. Germline values: CDR1 MNHEY, CDR2 SVGEGT. With V trimmed by 6 bases and J by 8 bases, 10 bases remained unmatched. This CDR3 is 14 amino acids long.

The rearrangement links TRBV18 to TRBJ1-2; tentative D call: TRBD1 (5 bases). This CDR3 spans 17 amino acids. The germline V gene has CDR1 KGHSH and CDR2 LQKENI. Deletions cut 1 base from V and 1 base from J, with 16 bases between. The CDR3 is CASSPRRGSDLNYGYTF. CDR3 DNA: TGTGCCAGCTCACCACGTCGGGGCAGCGATCTTAACTATGGCTACACCTTC.

The genes are TRBV20-1 and TRBJ2-2; 8 bases line up with TRBD2. Germline CDR1 and CDR2: DFQATT and SNEGSKA (reference sequence). CDR3 length: 15 residues. After removal of 1 base from V and 3 bases from J, the junction contained 4 bases not matched to a gene. As DNA, the CDR3 is TGCAGTGCTAGAGCGGGGGGGAGGGACACCGGGGAGCTGTTTTTT. Its translation is CSARAGGRDTGELFF.

This clonotype was observed many times. The V call is TRBV5-1, the J call TRBJ2-1; unclear D gene. Germline lookup yields CDR1 SGHRS and CDR2 YFSETQ. V gave up 4 bases and J gave up 6 bases, with 17 bases separating them. The CDR3 has 15 residues. The CDR3 loop is CASSPQSEVGNEQFF. The CDR3 DNA reads TGCGCCAGCAGCCCCCAGTCAGAGGTGGGCAATGAGCAGTTCTTC.

This clonotype was found a few times. The rearrangement joins TRBV4-3 to TRBJ2-7, with 7 positions matching TRBD2. The germline gives CDR1 LGHNA, CDR2 YSLEER. V dropped 1 base and J dropped 2; count of bases not matched to a gene: 11. CDR3 size: 17 residues. CDR3 sequence reads: CASSQASRERGAYEQYF. The CDR3 coding sequence is TGCGCCAGCAGCCAAGCCTCCAGGGAGCGGGGAGCCTACGAGCAGTACTTC.

This clonotype was seen only a few times. The CDR3 is CATSDPPGPTSYGYTF. The CDR3 region has the DNA TGTGCCACCAGTGATCCTCCGGGACCGACTTCCTATGGCTACACCTTC. V usage is TRBV24-1 and J usage is TRBJ1-2; maybe TRBD1 (5 bases). Trimming cost V 3 bases and J 4 bases, with 17 bases left between them. The length of the CDR3 is 16 residues. Germline V gene data show CDR1 as KGHDR and CDR2 as SFDVKD.

This clonotype was found a few times. This rearrangement joins TRBV10-3 to TRBJ1-1, with TRBD1 matching over 7 bases. With V trimmed by 2 bases and J by 0 bases, 3 bases remained unmatched. This CDR3 has 15 residues. The germline V gene has CDR1 ENHRY and CDR2 SYGVKD. The CDR3 sequence is CAISEPTGLNTEAFF. The DNA of the CDR3 is TGTGCCATCAGTGAGCCGACAGGGTTGAACACTGAAGCTTTCTTT.

The sample holds many counts of this clonotype. The chain employs TRBV7-9 and TRBJ1-3; D is unresolved. The CDR3 is 12 amino acids. The V gene's germline CDR1 is SEHNR and CDR2 FQNEAQ (reference sequence). V lost 4 bases and J lost 0, with 1 base in between. The DNA for the CDR3 is TGTGCCAGCAGCTACTCTGGAAACACCATATATTTT. Its protein is CASSYSGNTIYF.

The chain joins TRBV12-3 or TRBV12-4 to TRBJ1-2, with D perhaps matching TRBD1 (6 bases). This CDR3 is built from 14 residues. V was clipped by 7 bases and J by 7 bases, with 19 bases between them. The CDR3: CASMLTGTSVGYTF. Here the CDR3 DNA reads TGTGCCAGCATGTTGACCGGGACATCCGTTGGCTACACCTTC.

This clonotype was recorded a few times. The chain carries TRBV2 and TRBJ2-1; 9 bases match TRBD2. V dropped 4 bases and J dropped 9; count of bases not matched to a gene: 16. Germline V gene sequence: CDR1 SNHLY, CDR2 FYNNEI. This CDR3 comprises 17 residues. DNA for the CDR3: TGTGCCAGCAGTGTGGGGCCACTTAGCGGGAGAGGGGGTGAGCAGTTCTTC. Encoded protein: CASSVGPLSGRGGEQFF.

The gene calls are TRBV19 and TRBJ2-2; 9 nucleotides match TRBD1. There are 16 residues in the CDR3. Germline V gene data show CDR1 as LNHDA and CDR2 as SQIVND (reference sequence). The trim removed 7 bases at V and 4 bases at J, leaving 10 bases unmatched. CDR3 coding DNA: TGTGCCAGTAATCCAGGGACAGGGATGGGCACCGGGGAGCTGTTTTTT. It codes for CASNPGTGMGTGELFF.

The chain joins TRBV6-2 or TRBV6-3 to TRBJ1-5; tentatively, D is TRBD1 (6 bases). The CDR3 is 15 amino acids. Germline CDR1 and CDR2: MNHEY and SVGEGT. Trimming removed 4 bases at V and 3 bases at J, with 13 bases between. CDR3 in DNA: TGTGCCAGCAGTTGGACAAACAGGGTCAATCAGCCCCAGCATTTT. Amino acids: CASSWTNRVNQPQHF.

Ten or more counts support this clonotype. The chain is built from TRBV19 and TRBJ2-5; 7 bases are shared with TRBD1. The germline CDR1 and CDR2 sequences are LNHDA and SQIVND (reference sequence). The CDR3 loop spans 13 amino acids. This CDR3 reads CASSRDRQETQYF. CDR3 sequence (DNA): TGTGCTAGCAGCCGGGACAGACAAGAGACCCAGTACTTC.

CDR3 loop: CASSLVSSESSYEQYF. Here the CDR3 DNA reads TGCGCCAGCAGCTTGGTCTCTAGCGAGAGCTCCTACGAGCAGTACTTC. The gene calls are TRBV5-1 and TRBJ2-7; weak D call: TRBD2 (6 bases). Germline CDR1 is SGHRS and CDR2 is YFSETQ. The germline V and J ends were trimmed by 0 bases and 0 bases, with 13 bases remaining between them. CDR3 length: 16 amino acids.

This clonotype was observed a few times. J is TRBJ1-2 and V is TRBV6-5, with D hard to call. Looked up from germline, CDR1 is MNHEY and CDR2 is SVGAGI. Trimming removed 2 bases from V and 5 bases from J, with 9 bases in between. The CDR3 loop spans 13 amino acids. The CDR3: CASSYAGIYGYTF. The CDR3 coding sequence is TGTGCCAGCAGTTACGCAGGAATATATGGCTACACCTTC.

This clonotype was counted a few times. The chain has TRBV6-6 and TRBJ2-5; a weak D match, TRBD2 (6 bases). This CDR3 is 15 amino acids long. V was trimmed by 0 bases and J by 9 bases, leaving 17 bases between them. Looked up from germline, CDR1 is MNHNY and CDR2 is SVGAGI (reference sequence). The CDR3 sequence is CASSYSMSGPGAQYF. CDR3 nucleotides: TGTGCCAGCAGTTACTCGATGTCGGGTCCGGGGGCCCAGTACTTC.

This clonotype was detected only a few times. The rearrangement links TRBV29-1 to TRBJ2-7; perhaps TRBD2 as D (6 bases). Germline V gene lookup returns CDR1 SQVTM and CDR2 ANQGSEA. V was trimmed by 5 bases and J by 0 bases, leaving 11 bases between them. The CDR3 runs 13 residues. The CDR3 DNA sequence: TGCAGCGTTACGGGACTCACCTCCTACGAGCAGTACTTC. Protein: CSVTGLTSYEQYF.